This T cell receptor beta chain comes out of a study of T cell responses to AZD1222 COVID-19 vaccine. Profiling relied on immunoSEQ multiplex PCR, and the TCRdb table lists in-frame clones only, not all of them. The table has around 170,000 clones, around nine tenths seen once. This CDR3 contains 14 residues. V lost 5 bases and J 5 bases, leaving 16 bases between the germline ends. Germline lookup yields CDR1 SEHNR and CDR2 FQNEAQ (reference sequence). This clone appeared once. The chain employs TRBV7-9 and TRBJ2-7; possible D gene TRBD2, 5 bases. This TCR was sampled from an adult who received the AZD1222 COVID-19 vaccine. Sequences were derived from peripheral blood, sampled 28 days after the second AZD1222 dose. This chain's CDR3 is CASSPVDGVDEQYF. In DNA, the CDR3 is TGTGCCAGCAGCCCGGTCGACGGGGTCGACGAGCAGTACTTC. The whole variable domain, filled in from reference TRBV7-9 and TRBJ2-7, reads DTGVSQNPRHKITKRGQNVTFRCDPISEHNRLYWYRQTLGQGPEFLTYFQNEAQLEKSRLLSDRFSAERPKGSFSTLEIQRTEQGDSAMYLCASSPVDGVDEQYFGPGTRLTVT.